The present TCR beta chain was sequenced within a study of molecular identifiers for immune sequencing clone quantification. Findings of the study overall: Clones that exceeded 20 RNA copies held over 99% of effector molecules, yet under 1% in naive cells.

TCR libraries were built in bulk with a published protocol and specific TCR primers. Via MiXCR, TCRdb re-called the PCR reads, giving one row per CDR3 protein. The table records roughly 320,000 distinct CDR3 sequences, roughly a quarter of them present only once. This CDR3 has 16 amino acids. CDR1 is SGDLS and CDR2 is YYNGEE in the germline V gene. Between the trimmed V and J ends, which lost 0 bases and 4 bases, there was a span of 11 bases. This clonotype was recorded many times. The antigen is not known. V and J are TRBV9 and TRBJ2-6; D ambiguous. Sequencing was carried out using naive CD8+ T cells from blood, with Jurkat cell RNA spiked in. Subset here: FACS-sorted CD8+CD4-CCR7+CD45RA+ naive T cells. The receptor was derived from a human donor in good health. Some libraries in this study had Jurkat cell RNA spiked in. Here the CDR3 reads CASSVALNKGANVLTF. The CDR3 DNA follows: TGTGCCAGCAGCGTAGCTCTGAATAAGGGGGCCAACGTCCTGACTTTC.